This passage covers 7 T cell receptor beta chains from one sample sequenced in a study of T-cell memory formation after mild COVID-19. In TCRdb, the 5' RACE reads were re-called with MiXCR into one record per CDR3 protein. The sample includes roughly 250,000 distinct CDR3 sequences, about 15% seen only once; the top ten take approximately 3.5%. Source material: PBMCs or a T cell subset sorted from them (not recorded which). All receptors derive from a man aged 18-30 years who had mild COVID-19 (a few samples of this study predate the infection). Cell type and time point are not known.

This clonotype turned up a few times. The CDR3 spells CASTLTGGHEQYF. The CDR3 DNA is TGTGCCAGCACCCTAACAGGGGGCCACGAGCAGTACTTC. The V gene is TRBV6-1, the J gene TRBJ2-7, with 9 bases that match TRBD1. CDR3 length: 13 amino acids. From germline, CDR1 is MNHNS and CDR2 SASEGT. J was trimmed by 5 bases and V by 7 bases; bases with no gene match: 6.

The chain uses TRBV24-1 and TRBJ1-1, with D maybe TRBD1 (6 bases). CDR3 length equals 14 residues. Germline CDR1 reads KGHDR; CDR2 reads SFDVKD. V gave up 7 bases and J gave up 7 bases, with 18 bases separating them. The CDR3 is CATRESTGSGEAFF. CDR3 in DNA: TGTGCCACCAGGGAGAGCACAGGGTCGGGTGAAGCTTTCTTT.

This clonotype occurred a few times. This sequence joins TRBV4-1 and TRBJ2-5; D not resolved. V lost 1 base to trimming and J lost 5 bases, with 8 bases between them. The germline V gene encodes CDR1 MGHRA and CDR2 YSYEKL. CDR3 length equals 13 residues. CDR3: CASSQARVETQYF. In DNA form, the CDR3 reads TGCGCCAGCAGCCAAGCTAGGGTCGAGACCCAGTACTTC.

This chain connects TRBV6-5 to TRBJ2-7; no firm D call. Trimming pared 9 bases from V and 4 bases from J, leaving 1 base between. Germline CDR1 reads MNHEY; CDR2 reads SVGAGI. This CDR3 comprises 8 residues. Here the CDR3 reads CARYEQYV. The CDR3 coding sequence is TGTGCCAGGTACGAGCAGTACGTC.

This chain connects TRBV20-1 to TRBJ1-4, with a weak D call TRBD1 (6 bases). The V gene lost 6 bases and the J gene lost 1 base, with 15 bases spanning the gap. This CDR3 is 15 amino acids long. Germline V gene sequence: CDR1 DFQATT, CDR2 SNEGSKA (reference sequence). CDR3 residues: CSATVGGGTNEKLFF. The CDR3, as DNA: TGCAGTGCCACAGTCGGAGGGGGAACTAATGAAAAACTGTTTTTT.

This clonotype was recorded a few times. The genes are TRBV15 and TRBJ2-3; D unresolved. The CDR3 spans 14 residues. Trimming left V 0 bases short and J 5 bases short, with 9 bases between. The germline V gene encodes CDR1 LNHNV and CDR2 YYDKDF (reference sequence). The CDR3 nucleotides are TGTGCCACCAGCAGAGACTATGCCGAAGATACGCAGTATTTT. It translates to CATSRDYAEDTQYF.

There are a few counts of this clonotype. The CDR3 bases are TGTGCCAGCAGTGACAGAAGAACTAATGAAAAACTGTTTTTT. The encoded protein is CASSDRRTNEKLFF. The chain links TRBV7-9 to TRBJ1-4; D perhaps matches TRBD1 (5 bases). The CDR3 loop spans 14 amino acids. V gave up 6 bases and J gave up 1 base, with 9 bases separating them. Germline CDR1 SEHNR, CDR2 FQNEAQ (reference sequence).